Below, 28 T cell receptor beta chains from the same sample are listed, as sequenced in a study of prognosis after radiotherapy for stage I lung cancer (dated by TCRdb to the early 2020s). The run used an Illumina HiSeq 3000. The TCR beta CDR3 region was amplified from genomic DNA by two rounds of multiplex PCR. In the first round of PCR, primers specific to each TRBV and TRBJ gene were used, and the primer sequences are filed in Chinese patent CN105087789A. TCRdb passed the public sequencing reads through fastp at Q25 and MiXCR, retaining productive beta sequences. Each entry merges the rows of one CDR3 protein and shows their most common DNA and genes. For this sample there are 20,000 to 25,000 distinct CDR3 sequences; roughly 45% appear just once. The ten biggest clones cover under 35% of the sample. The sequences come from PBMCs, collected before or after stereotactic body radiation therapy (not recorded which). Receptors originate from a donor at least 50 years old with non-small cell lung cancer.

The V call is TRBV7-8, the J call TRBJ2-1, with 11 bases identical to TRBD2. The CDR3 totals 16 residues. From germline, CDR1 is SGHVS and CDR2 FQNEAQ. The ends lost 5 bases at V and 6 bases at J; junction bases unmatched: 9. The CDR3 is CASSPNSGGASNEQFF. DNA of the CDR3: TGTGCCAGCAGCCCAAATAGCGGGGGGGCCTCCAATGAGCAGTTCTTC.

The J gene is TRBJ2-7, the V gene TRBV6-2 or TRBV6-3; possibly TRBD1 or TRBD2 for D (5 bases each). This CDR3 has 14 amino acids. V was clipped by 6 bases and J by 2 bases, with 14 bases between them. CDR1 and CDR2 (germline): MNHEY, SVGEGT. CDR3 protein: CASSWDEFTYEQYF. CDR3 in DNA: TGTGCCAGCAGCTGGGACGAATTTACCTACGAGCAGTACTTC.

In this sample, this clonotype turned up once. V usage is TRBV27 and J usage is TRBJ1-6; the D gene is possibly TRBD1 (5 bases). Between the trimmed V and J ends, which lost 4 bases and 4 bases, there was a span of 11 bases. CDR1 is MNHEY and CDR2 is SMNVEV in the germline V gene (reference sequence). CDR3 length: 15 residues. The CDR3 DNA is TGTGCCAGCAGTTCGTGGGGCGTATATAATTCACCCCTCCACTTT. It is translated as CASSSWGVYNSPLHF.

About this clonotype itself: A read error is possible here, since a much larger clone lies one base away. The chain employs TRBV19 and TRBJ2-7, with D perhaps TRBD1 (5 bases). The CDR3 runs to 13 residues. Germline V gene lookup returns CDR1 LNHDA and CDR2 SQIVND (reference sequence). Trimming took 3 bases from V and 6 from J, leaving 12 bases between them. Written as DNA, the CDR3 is TGTGCCAGTAGTATCTGCCAGGGCGGCGAGCAGTACTTC. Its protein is CASSICQGGEQYF.

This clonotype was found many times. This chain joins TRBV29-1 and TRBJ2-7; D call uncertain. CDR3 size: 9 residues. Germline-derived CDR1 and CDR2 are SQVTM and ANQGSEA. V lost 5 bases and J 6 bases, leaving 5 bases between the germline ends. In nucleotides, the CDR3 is TGCAGCGTTCGGAGCGAGCAGTACTTC. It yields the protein CSVRSEQYF.

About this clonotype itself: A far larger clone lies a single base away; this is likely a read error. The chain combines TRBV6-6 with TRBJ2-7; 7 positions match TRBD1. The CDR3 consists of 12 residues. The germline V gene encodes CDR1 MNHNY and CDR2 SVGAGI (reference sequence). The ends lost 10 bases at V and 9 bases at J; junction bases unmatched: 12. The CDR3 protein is CAITYSRGRQYF. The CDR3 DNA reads TGTGCCATCACCTACTCGAGGGGGCGGCAGTACTTC.

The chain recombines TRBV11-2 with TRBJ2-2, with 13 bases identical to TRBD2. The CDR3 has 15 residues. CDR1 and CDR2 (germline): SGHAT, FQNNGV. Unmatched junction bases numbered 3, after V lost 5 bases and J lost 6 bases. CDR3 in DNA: TGTGCCAGCAGCGAACTAGCGGGAGGGCCCGGGGAGCTGTTTTTT. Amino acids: CASSELAGGPGELFF.

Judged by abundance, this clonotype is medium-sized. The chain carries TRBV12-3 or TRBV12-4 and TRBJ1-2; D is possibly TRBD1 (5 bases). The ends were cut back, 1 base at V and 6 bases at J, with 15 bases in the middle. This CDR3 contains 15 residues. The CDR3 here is CASSLVPGSGDGYTF. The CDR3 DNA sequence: TGTGCCAGCAGTTTAGTCCCGGGTTCGGGGGATGGCTACACCTTC.

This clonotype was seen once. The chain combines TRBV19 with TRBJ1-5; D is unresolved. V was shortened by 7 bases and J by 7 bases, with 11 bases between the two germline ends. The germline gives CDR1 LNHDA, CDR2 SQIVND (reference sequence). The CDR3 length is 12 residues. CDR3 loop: CASITWRQPQHF. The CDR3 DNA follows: TGTGCCAGTATTACCTGGAGGCAGCCCCAGCATTTT.

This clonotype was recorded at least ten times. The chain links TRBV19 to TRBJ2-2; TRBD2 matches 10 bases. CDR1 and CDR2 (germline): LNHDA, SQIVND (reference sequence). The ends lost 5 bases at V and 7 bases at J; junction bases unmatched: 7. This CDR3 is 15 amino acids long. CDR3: CASSPGLASFGELFF. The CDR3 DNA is TGTGCCAGTAGTCCGGGACTAGCGTCATTCGGGGAGCTGTTTTTT.

The CDR3 loop is CSASRAISNQPQHF. In nucleotides, the CDR3 is TGCAGTGCTAGCAGGGCTATTAGCAATCAGCCCCAGCATTTT. The rearrangement joins TRBV20-1 to TRBJ1-5; tentative D call: TRBD1 (5 bases). The V and J ends lost 3 bases and 0 bases respectively, with 9 bases between them. CDR3 length: 14 residues. Germline V gene sequence: CDR1 DFQATT, CDR2 SNEGSKA (reference sequence).

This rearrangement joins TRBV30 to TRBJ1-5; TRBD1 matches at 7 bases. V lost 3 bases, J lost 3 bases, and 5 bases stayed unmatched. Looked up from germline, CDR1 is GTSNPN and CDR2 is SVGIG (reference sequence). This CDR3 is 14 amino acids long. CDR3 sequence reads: CAWSKTGNNQPQHF. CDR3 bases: TGTGCCTGGAGCAAGACAGGGAACAATCAGCCCCAGCATTTT.

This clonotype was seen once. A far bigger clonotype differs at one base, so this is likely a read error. The CDR3 sequence is CASNREGSREQYF. The CDR3 bases are TGTGCCAGCAACCGGGAGGGGTCTCGAGAGCAGTACTTC. The rearrangement links TRBV6-4 to TRBJ2-7; TRBD2 matches at 8 bases. Germline lookup yields CDR1 MRHNA and CDR2 SNTAGT. V lost 7 bases and J lost 7; bases outside the gene matches: 9. The CDR3 has 13 residues.

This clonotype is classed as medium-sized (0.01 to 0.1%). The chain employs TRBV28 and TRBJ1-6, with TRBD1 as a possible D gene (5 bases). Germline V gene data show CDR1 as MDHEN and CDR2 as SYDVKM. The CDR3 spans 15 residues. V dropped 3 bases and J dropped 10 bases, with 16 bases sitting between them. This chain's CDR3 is CASSFPGPRGSPLHF. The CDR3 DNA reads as TGTGCCAGCAGTTTCCCGGGGCCCCGGGGCTCACCCCTCCACTTT.

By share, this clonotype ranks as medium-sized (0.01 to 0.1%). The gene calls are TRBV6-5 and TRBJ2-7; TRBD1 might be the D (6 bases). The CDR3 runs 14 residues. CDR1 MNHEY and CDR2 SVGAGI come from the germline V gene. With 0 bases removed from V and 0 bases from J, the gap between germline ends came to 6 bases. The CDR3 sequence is CASSYSGGSYEQYF. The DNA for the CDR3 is TGTGCCAGCAGTTACTCAGGGGGCTCCTACGAGCAGTACTTC.

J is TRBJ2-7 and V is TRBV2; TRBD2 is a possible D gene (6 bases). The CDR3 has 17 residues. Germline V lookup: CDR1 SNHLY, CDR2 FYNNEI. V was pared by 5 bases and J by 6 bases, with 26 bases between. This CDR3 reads CASSPMGTSPYAGEQYF. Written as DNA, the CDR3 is TGTGCCAGCAGTCCTATGGGGACTTCCCCCTACGCGGGCGAGCAGTACTTC.

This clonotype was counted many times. This chain's CDR3 is CASSPRGVSYEQYF. As DNA, the CDR3 is TGTGCCAGCAGCCCCCGGGGGGTTTCCTACGAGCAGTACTTC. The chain joins TRBV7-8 to TRBJ2-7, with 7 bases matching TRBD2. This CDR3 has 14 residues. The germline V gene has CDR1 SGHVS and CDR2 FQNEAQ. V shed 5 bases and J 1 base; nucleotides not matched to a gene: 5.

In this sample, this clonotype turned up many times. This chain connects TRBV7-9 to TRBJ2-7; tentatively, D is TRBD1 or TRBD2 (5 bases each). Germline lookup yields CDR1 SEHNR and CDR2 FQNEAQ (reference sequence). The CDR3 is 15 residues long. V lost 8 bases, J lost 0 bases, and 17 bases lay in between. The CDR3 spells CASDSNEGTSYEQYF. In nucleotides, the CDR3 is TGTGCCAGCGACTCAAATGAAGGGACCTCCTACGAGCAGTACTTC.

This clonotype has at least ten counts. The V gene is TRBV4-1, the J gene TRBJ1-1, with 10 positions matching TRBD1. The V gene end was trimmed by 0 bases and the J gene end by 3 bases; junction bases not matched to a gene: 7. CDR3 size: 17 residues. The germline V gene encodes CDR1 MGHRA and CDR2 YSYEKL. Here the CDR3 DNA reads TGCGCCAGCAGCCAAGATAGGGACAGGGGAGTGCACACTGAAGCTTTCTTT. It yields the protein CASSQDRDRGVHTEAFF.

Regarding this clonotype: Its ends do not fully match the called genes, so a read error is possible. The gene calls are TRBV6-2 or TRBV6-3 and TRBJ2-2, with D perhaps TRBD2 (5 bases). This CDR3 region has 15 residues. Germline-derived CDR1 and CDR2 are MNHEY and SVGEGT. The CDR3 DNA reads TGTTCCAGCAGTGCCGGGATCGCGAACACCGGGGAGCTGTTTTTT. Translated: CSSSAGIANTGELFF.

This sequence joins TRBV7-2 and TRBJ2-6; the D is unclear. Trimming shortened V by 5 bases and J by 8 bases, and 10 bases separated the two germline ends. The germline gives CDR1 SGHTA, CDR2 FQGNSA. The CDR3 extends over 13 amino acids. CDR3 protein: CASSDSWSNVLTF. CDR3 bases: TGTGCCAGCAGCGACTCTTGGTCCAACGTCCTGACTTTC.

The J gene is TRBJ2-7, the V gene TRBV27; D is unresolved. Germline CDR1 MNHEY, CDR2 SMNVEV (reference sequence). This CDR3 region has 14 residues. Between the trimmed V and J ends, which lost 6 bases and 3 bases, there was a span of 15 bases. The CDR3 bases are TGTGCCAGCAGGCCTGCGACGGATTTCTACGAGCAGTACTTC. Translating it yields CASRPATDFYEQYF.

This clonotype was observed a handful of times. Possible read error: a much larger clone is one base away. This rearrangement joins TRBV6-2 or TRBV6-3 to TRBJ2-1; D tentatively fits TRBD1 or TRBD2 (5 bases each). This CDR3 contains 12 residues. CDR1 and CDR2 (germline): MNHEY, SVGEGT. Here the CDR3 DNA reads TGTGCCAGCATTTACGGGGCCAATGAGCAGTTCTTC. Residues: CASIYGANEQFF.

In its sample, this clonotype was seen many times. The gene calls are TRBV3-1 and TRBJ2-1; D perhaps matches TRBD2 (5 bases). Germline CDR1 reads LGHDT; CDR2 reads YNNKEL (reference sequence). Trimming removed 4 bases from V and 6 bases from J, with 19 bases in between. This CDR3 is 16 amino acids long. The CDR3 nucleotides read TGTGCCAGCAGCCCTCCCGGACTTCTCGCGGGCAATGAGCAGTTCTTC. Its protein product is CASSPPGLLAGNEQFF.

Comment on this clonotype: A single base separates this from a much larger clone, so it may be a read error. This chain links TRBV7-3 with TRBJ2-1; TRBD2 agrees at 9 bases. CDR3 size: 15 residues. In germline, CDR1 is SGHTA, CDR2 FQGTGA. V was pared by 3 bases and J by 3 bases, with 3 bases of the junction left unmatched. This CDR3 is CASSFSGGSYNEQFF. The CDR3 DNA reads TGTGCCAGCAGCTTTAGCGGGGGTAGCTACAATGAGCAGTTCTTC.

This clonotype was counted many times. CDR3 residues: CASSTDGMNTEAFF. CDR3 sequence (DNA): TGTGCCAGCAGTACCGATGGTATGAACACTGAAGCTTTCTTT. V and J are TRBV6-1 and TRBJ1-1; D unresolved. Trimming shortened V by 5 bases and J by 0 bases, and 10 bases separated the two germline ends. The CDR3 runs to 14 residues. Germline-derived CDR1 and CDR2 are MNHNS and SASEGT.

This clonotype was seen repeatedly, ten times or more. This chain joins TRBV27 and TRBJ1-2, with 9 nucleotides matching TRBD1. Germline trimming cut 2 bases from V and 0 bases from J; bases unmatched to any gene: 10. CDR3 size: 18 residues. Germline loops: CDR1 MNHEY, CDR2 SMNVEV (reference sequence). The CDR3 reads CASSLTGGMKIANYGYTF. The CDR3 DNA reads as TGTGCCAGCAGTTTAACAGGGGGCATGAAGATAGCTAACTATGGCTACACCTTC.

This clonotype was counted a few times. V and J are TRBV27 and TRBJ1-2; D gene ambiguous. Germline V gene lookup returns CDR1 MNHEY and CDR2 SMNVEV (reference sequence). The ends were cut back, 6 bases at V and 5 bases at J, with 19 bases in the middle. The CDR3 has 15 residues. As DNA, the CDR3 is TGTGCCAGCAGCGTATTATCCGGACTCGCGTATGGCTACACCTTC. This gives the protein CASSVLSGLAYGYTF.